The 4 T cell receptor beta chains reported below all come from one sample, sequenced in a study of blood T cell repertoires in COVID-19. The method was immunoSEQ multiplex PCR; TCRdb's version includes in-frame clones alone and lacks a portion of them. The sample includes roughly 220,000 clones, about 83% of them seen just once. Sequenced input: PBMCs or T cells enriched from blood (not recorded which). These TCRs come from a woman aged 40 to 50 who had recovered from COVID-19.

V is TRBV5-1 and J is TRBJ2-3, with 13 bases identical to TRBD2. There are 17 residues in the CDR3. Germline lookup yields CDR1 SGHRS and CDR2 YFSETQ. The trim removed 6 bases at V and 4 bases at J, leaving 11 bases unmatched. Here the CDR3 reads CASTLPGLAGLSDTQYF. CDR3 bases: TGCGCCAGCACCCTTCCGGGACTAGCGGGATTATCAGATACGCAGTATTTT. Full variable domain (remainder filled in from reference TRBV5-1 and TRBJ2-3): KAGVTQTPRYLIKTRGQQVTLSCSPISGHRSVSWYQQTPGQGLQFLFEYFSETQRNKGNFPGRFSGRQFSNSRSEMNVSTLELGDSALYLCASTLPGLAGLSDTQYFGPGTRLTVL.

V gene TRBV28 combines with J gene TRBJ1-2; TRBD1 is a possible D gene (6 bases). Between the trimmed V and J ends, which lost 2 bases and 8 bases, there was a span of 18 bases. The CDR3 consists of 15 residues. CDR1 and CDR2 (germline): MDHEN, SYDVKM. The CDR3 protein is CASSLSYRDMKGYTF. In nucleotides, the CDR3 is TGTGCCAGCAGTTTAAGCTACAGGGACATGAAGGGCTACACCTTC.

V is TRBV5-1 and J is TRBJ1-6, with 7 bases fitting TRBD1. CDR1 is SGHRS and CDR2 is YFSETQ in the germline V gene. Trimming cost V 1 base and J 10 bases; bases outside gene matches: 11. The CDR3 spans 16 residues. DNA of the CDR3: TGCGCCAGCAGCTTGACTCTAAGGGGGCCAGGCTCACCCCTCCACTTT. Translating it yields CASSLTLRGPGSPLHF.

This clone was counted a single time. V gene TRBV30 combines with J gene TRBJ1-6; D ambiguous. V lost 0 bases and J 8 bases, leaving 5 bases between the germline ends. This CDR3 is 12 amino acids long. Germline assignment: CDR1 GTSNPN and CDR2 SVGIG (reference sequence). As DNA, the CDR3 is TGTGCCTGGAGTGTACGGTATTCACCCCTCCACTTT. This codes for CAWSVRYSPLHF.